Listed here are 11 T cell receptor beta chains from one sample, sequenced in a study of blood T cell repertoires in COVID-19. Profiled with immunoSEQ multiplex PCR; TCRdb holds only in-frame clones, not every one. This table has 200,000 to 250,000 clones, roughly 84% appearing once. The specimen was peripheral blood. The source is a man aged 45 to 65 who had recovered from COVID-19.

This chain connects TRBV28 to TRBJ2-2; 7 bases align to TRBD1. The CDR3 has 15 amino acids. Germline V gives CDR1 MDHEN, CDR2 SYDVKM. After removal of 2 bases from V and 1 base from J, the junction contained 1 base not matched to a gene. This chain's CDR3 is CASSLHRGNTGELFF. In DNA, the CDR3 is TGTGCCAGCAGTTTACACAGGGGGAACACCGGGGAGCTGTTTTTT.

CDR3 loop: CASSWVAGVNEQFF. For the CDR3, the DNA is TGTGCCAGCAGTTGGGTAGCGGGAGTCAATGAGCAGTTCTTC. The J gene is TRBJ2-1, the V gene TRBV28; 9 bases fit TRBD2. CDR3 size: 14 residues. Germline V gene lookup returns CDR1 MDHEN and CDR2 SYDVKM. The V and J ends lost 4 bases and 6 bases, in that order; junction bases with no gene match: 4.

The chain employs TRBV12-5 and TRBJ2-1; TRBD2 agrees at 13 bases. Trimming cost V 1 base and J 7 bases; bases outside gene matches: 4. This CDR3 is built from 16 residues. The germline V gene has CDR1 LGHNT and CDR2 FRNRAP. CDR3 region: CASGLELAGGSNEQFF. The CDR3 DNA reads TGTGCTAGTGGTTTGGAACTAGCGGGAGGGTCGAATGAGCAGTTCTTC.

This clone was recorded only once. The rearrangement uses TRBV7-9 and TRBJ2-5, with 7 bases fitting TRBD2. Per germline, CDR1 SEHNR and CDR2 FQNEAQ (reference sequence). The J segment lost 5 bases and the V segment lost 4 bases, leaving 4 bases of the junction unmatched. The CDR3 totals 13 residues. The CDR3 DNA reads TGTGCCAGCAGCTCTCAGGGAGGGGAGACCCAGTACTTC. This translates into CASSSQGGETQYF.

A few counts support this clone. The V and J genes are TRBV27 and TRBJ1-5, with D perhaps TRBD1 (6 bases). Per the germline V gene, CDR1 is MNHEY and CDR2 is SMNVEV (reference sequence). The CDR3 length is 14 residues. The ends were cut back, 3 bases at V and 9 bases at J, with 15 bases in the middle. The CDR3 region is CASSFTGSASPQHF. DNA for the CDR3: TGTGCCAGCAGTTTCACAGGGTCGGCATCGCCCCAGCATTTT.

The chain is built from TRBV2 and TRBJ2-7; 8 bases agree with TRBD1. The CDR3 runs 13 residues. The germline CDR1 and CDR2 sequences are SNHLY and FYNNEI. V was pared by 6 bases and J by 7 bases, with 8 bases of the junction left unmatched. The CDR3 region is CASRSDRAEEQYF. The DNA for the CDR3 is TGTGCCAGCAGATCGGACAGGGCCGAGGAGCAGTACTTC.

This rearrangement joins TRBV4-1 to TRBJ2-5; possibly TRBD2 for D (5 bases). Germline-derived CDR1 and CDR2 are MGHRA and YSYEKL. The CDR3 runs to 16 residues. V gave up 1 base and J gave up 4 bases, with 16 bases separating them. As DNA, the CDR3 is TGCGCCAGCAGCCAAGGGTCGGCCAGCGGTGTAGAGACCCAGTACTTC. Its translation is CASSQGSASGVETQYF.

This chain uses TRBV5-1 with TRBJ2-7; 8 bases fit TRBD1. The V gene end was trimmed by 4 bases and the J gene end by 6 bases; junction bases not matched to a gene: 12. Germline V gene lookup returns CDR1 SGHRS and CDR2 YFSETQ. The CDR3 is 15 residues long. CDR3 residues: CASSPTRTGLPEQYF. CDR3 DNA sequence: TGCGCCAGCAGCCCCACCCGGACAGGGCTTCCCGAGCAGTACTTC.

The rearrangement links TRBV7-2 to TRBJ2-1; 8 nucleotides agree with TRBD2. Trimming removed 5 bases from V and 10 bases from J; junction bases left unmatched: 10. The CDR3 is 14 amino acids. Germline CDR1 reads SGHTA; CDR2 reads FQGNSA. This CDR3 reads CASSHAGLAGEQFF. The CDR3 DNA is TGTGCCAGCAGCCACGCAGGACTAGCAGGAGAGCAGTTCTTC. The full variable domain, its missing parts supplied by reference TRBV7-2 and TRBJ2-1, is GAGVSQSPSNKVTEKGKDVELRCDPISGHTALYWYRQSLGQGLEFLIYFQGNSAPDKSGLPSDRFSAERTGGSVSTLTIQRTQQEDSAVYLCASSHAGLAGEQFFGPGTRLTVL.

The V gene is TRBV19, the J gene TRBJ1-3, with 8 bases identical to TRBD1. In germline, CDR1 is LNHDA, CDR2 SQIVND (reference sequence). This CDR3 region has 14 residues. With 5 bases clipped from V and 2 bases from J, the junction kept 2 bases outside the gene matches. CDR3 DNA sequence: TGTGCCAGTAGTCGGACAGGGACTGGAAACACCATATATTTT. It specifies CASSRTGTGNTIYF.

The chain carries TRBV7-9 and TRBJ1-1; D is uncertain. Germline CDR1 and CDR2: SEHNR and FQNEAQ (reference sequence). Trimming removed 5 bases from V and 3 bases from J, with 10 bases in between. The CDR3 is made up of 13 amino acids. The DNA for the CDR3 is TGTGCCAGCAGCGCCGGTTATTACACTGAAGCTTTCTTT. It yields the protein CASSAGYYTEAFF.